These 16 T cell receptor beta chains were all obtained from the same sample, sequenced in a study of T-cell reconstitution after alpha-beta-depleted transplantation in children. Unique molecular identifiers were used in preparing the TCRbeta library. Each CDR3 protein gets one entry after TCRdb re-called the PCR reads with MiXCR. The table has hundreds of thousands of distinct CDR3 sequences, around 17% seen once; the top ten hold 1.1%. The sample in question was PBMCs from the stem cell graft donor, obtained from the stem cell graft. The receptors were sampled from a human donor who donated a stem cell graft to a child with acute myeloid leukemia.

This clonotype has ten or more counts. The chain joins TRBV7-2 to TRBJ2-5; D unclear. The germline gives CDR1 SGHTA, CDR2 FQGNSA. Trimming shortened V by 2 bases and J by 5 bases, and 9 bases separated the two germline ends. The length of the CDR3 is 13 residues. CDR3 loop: CASSLTAPETQYF. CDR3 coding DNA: TGTGCCAGCAGCTTAACGGCGCCGGAGACCCAGTACTTC.

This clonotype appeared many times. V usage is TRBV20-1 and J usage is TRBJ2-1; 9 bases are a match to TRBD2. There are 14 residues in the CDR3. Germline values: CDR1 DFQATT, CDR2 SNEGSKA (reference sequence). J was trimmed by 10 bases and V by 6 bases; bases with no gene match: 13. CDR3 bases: TGCAGTGCGGTCCGAGCAGCGGGGGGAGGAGAGCAGTTCTTC. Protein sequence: CSAVRAAGGGEQFF.

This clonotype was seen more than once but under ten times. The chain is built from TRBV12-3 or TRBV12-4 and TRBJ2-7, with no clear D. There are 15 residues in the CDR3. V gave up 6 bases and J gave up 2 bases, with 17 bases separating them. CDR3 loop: CASSSLGPNPYEQYF. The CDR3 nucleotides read TGTGCCAGCAGCTCCTTAGGGCCAAACCCCTACGAGCAGTACTTC.

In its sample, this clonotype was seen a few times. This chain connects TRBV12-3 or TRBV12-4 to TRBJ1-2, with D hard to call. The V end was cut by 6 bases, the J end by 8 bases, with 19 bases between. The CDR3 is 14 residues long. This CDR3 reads CASRQTVTPHGYTF. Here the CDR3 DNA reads TGTGCCAGCAGGCAGACCGTCACCCCTCACGGCTACACCTTC.

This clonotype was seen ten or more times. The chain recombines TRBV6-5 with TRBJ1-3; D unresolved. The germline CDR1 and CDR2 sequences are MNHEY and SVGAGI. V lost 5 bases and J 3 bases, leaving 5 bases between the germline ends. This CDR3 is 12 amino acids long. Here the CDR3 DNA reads TGTGCCAGCAGTCCGAATGGAAACACCATATATTTT. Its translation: CASSPNGNTIYF.

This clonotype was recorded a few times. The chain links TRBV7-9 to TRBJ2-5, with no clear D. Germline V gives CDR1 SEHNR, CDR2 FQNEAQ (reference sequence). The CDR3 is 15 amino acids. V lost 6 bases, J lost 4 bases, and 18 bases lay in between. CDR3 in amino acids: CASRDGNGLIETQYF. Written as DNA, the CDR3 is TGTGCCAGCAGAGACGGCAACGGGCTAATAGAGACCCAGTACTTC.

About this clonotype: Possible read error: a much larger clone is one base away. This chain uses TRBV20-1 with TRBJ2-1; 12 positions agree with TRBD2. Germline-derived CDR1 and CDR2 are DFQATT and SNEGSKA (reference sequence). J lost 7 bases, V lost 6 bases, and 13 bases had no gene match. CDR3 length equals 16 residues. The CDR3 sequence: CSAIDPSGGDKNEQFF. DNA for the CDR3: TGCAGTGCCATAGACCCTAGCGGGGGGGATAAGAATGAGCAGTTCTTC.

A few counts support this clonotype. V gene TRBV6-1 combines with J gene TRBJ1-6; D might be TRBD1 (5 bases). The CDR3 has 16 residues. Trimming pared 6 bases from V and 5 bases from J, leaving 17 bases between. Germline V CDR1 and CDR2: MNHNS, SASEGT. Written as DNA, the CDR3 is TGTGCCAGCAGCTCCGGCCTGGGACGAAATAATTCACCCCTCCACTTT. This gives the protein CASSSGLGRNNSPLHF.

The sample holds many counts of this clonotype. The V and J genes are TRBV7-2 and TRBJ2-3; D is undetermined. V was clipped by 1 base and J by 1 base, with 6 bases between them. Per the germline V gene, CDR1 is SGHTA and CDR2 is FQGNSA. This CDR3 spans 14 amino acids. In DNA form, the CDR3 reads TGTGCCAGCAGCTTAGAATGGGGCACAGATACGCAGTATTTT. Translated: CASSLEWGTDTQYF.

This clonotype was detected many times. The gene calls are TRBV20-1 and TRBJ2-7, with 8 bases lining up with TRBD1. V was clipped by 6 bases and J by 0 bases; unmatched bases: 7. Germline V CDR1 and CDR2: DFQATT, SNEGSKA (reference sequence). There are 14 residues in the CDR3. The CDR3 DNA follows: TGCAGTGCCTTAGGACAGGGCTACTCCTACGAGCAGTACTTC. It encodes CSALGQGYSYEQYF.

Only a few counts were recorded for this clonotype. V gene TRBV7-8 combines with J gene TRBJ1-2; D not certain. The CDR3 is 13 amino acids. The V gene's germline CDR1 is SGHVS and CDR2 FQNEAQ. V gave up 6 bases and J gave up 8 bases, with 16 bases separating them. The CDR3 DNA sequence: TGTGCCAGCAGTCACGTACTAGGCGGGGGCTACACCTTC. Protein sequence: CASSHVLGGGYTF. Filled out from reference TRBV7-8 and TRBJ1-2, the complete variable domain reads GAGVSQSPRYKVAKRGQDVALRCDPISGHVSLFWYQQALGQGPEFLTYFQNEAQLDKSGLPSDRFFAERPEGSVSTLKIQRTQQEDSAVYLCASSHVLGGGYTFGSGTRLTVV.

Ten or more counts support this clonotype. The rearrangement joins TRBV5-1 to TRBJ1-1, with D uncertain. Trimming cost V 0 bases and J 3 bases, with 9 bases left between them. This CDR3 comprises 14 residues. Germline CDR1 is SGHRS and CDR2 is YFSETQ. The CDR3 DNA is TGCGCCAGCAGCTTGGAGGGCGCGTACACTGAAGCTTTCTTT. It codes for CASSLEGAYTEAFF.

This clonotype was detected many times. The CDR3 sequence is CSASGGGADTQYF. CDR3 in DNA: TGCAGTGCTAGCGGAGGGGGGGCAGATACGCAGTATTTT. The V gene is TRBV20-1, the J gene TRBJ2-3; D perhaps matches TRBD2 (7 bases). Per the germline V gene, CDR1 is DFQATT and CDR2 is SNEGSKA (reference sequence). The V and J ends lost 3 bases and 4 bases respectively, with 11 bases between them. CDR3 length: 13 amino acids.

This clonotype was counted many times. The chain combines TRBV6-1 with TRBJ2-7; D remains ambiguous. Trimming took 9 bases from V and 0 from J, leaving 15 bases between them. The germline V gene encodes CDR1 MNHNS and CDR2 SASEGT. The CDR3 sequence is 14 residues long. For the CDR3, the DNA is TGTGCCAGTTGTGCGCTACCACCCTCCTACGAGCAGTACTTC. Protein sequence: CASCALPPSYEQYF.

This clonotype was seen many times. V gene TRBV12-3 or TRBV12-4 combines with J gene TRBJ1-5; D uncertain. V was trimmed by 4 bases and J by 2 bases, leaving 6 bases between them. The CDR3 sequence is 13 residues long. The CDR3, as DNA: TGTGCCAGCAGTTCTGGGGGCAATCAGCCCCAGCATTTT. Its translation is CASSSGGNQPQHF.

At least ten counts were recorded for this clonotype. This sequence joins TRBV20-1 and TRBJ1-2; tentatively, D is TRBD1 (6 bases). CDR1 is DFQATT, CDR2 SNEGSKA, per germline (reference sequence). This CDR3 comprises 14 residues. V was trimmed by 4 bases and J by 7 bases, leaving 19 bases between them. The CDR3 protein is CSATGGASRSGYTF. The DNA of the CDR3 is TGCAGTGCTACGGGGGGCGCTTCAAGGAGTGGCTACACCTTC.